The 30 T cell receptor beta chains reported below all come from one sample, sequenced in a study of T cells in Graves' hyperthyroidism and ophthalmopathy. The TCR beta CDR3 regions underwent amplification using RNA transcripts as the source. The HTBI primer set was used in a first-round RT-PCR of the TCR CDR3. TCRdb used MiXCR to reprocess the multiplex PCR reads, holding one entry per CDR3 protein. The sample comprises 350,000 or so distinct CDR3 sequences, around 20% of which are singletons, and around 50% rests with the top ten. Sample: blood. These receptors were obtained from a woman in her fifties or sixties with Graves' hyperthyroidism.

The sample holds many counts of this clonotype. This rearrangement joins TRBV20-1 to TRBJ1-1; no reliable D call. The germline V gene encodes CDR1 DFQATT and CDR2 SNEGSKA (reference sequence). The V gene lost 0 bases and the J gene lost 3 bases, with 8 bases spanning the gap. This CDR3 region has 13 residues. CDR3 region: CSARDQRHTEAFF. CDR3 sequence (DNA): TGCAGTGCTAGAGATCAAAGGCACACTGAAGCTTTCTTT.

This clonotype was recorded a few times. This chain connects TRBV19 to TRBJ2-2, with 8 bases aligning to TRBD1. The V gene's germline CDR1 is LNHDA and CDR2 SQIVND (reference sequence). J lost 0 bases, V lost 6 bases, and 9 bases had no gene match. The CDR3 runs 17 residues. The CDR3 spells CASRDHWGQANTGELFF. CDR3 in DNA: TGTGCCAGTAGGGATCACTGGGGACAGGCGAACACCGGGGAGCTGTTTTTT.

This clonotype has at least ten counts. The chain combines TRBV5-1 with TRBJ1-4; 8 bases are a match to TRBD1. CDR3 size: 16 residues. In germline, CDR1 is SGHRS, CDR2 YFSETQ. The junction had 4 bases not matched to a gene; V was cut back by 3 bases and J by 0 bases. The CDR3 DNA follows: TGCGCCAGCAGCTGGACAGGGTTTGCAACTAATGAAAAACTGTTTTTT. This gives the protein CASSWTGFATNEKLFF. Full variable domain (outside the CDR3, taken from reference TRBV5-1 and TRBJ1-4): KAGVTQTPRYLIKTRGQQVTLSCSPISGHRSVSWYQQTPGQGLQFLFEYFSETQRNKGNFPGRFSGRQFSNSRSEMNVSTLELGDSALYLCASSWTGFATNEKLFFGSGTQLSVL.

The table lists this clonotype with many counts. This sequence joins TRBV12-3 or TRBV12-4 and TRBJ1-1, with D possibly TRBD1 on 5 matching bases. The CDR3 contains 15 residues. Trimming removed 3 bases at V and 0 bases at J, with 11 bases between. DNA for the CDR3: TGTGCCAGCAGTTTTAGGGAACAGGTGAACACTGAAGCTTTCTTT. Residues: CASSFREQVNTEAFF.

This clonotype was picked up many times. V gene TRBV11-2 combines with J gene TRBJ2-2; D is unresolved. Trimming shortened V by 1 base and J by 4 bases, and 4 bases separated the two germline ends. The CDR3 is 13 amino acids. Germline CDR1 reads SGHAT; CDR2 reads FQNNGV. CDR3 amino acids: CASSLAVTGELFF. In DNA, the CDR3 is TGTGCCAGCAGCTTAGCAGTCACCGGGGAGCTGTTTTTT. Complete variable domain (other parts from reference TRBV11-2 and TRBJ2-2): EAGVAQSPRYKIIEKRQSVAFWCNPISGHATLYWYQQILGQGPKLLIQFQNNGVVDDSQLPKDRFSAERLKGVDSTLKIQPAKLEDSAVYLCASSLAVTGELFFGEGSRLTVL.

V is TRBV5-1 and J is TRBJ1-2, with a possible D match to TRBD1 (5 bases). The CDR3 has 15 residues. V was shortened by 0 bases and J by 8 bases, with 17 bases between the two germline ends. The germline CDR1 and CDR2 sequences are SGHRS and YFSETQ. The CDR3 DNA sequence: TGCGCCAGCAGCTTGGCCGTTGCAGGGAAGCAGGGCTACACCTTC. Translation: CASSLAVAGKQGYTF.

The sample holds a few counts of this clonotype. The chain has TRBV24-1 and TRBJ2-1; 10 bases agree with TRBD1. The trim removed 4 bases at V and 8 bases at J, leaving 7 bases unmatched. Germline V CDR1 and CDR2: KGHDR, SFDVKD. The length of the CDR3 is 15 residues. The CDR3 reads CATSDAGTGVDEQFF. The CDR3 DNA reads TGTGCCACCAGTGACGCCGGGACAGGGGTCGATGAGCAGTTCTTC.

In this sample, this clonotype turned up many times. V and J are TRBV6-5 and TRBJ1-1; D gene ambiguous. Between the trimmed V and J ends, which lost 0 bases and 6 bases, there was a span of 14 bases. The CDR3 extends over 15 amino acids. Per germline, CDR1 MNHEY and CDR2 SVGAGI. CDR3 amino acids: CASSYSRAESAEAFF. CDR3 DNA sequence: TGTGCCAGCAGTTACTCTCGGGCAGAGAGCGCTGAAGCTTTCTTT.

In its sample, this clonotype was seen many times. The chain has TRBV5-6 and TRBJ2-5, with 8 positions matching TRBD1. The CDR3 is made up of 13 amino acids. Germline trimming cut 4 bases from V and 5 bases from J; bases unmatched to any gene: 4. The germline V gene encodes CDR1 SGHDT and CDR2 YYEEEE. In DNA form, the CDR3 reads TGTGCCAGCAGCCCCAGGGGGCTCGAGACCCAGTACTTC. As protein: CASSPRGLETQYF. Looking up the rest from reference TRBV5-6 and TRBJ2-5 gives the full variable domain: DAGVTQSPTHLIKTRGQQVTLRCSPKSGHDTVSWYQQALGQGPQFIFQYYEEEERQRGNFPDRFSGHQFPNYSSELNVNALLLGDSALYLCASSPRGLETQYFGPGTRLLVL.

This clonotype has a handful of counts. The chain combines TRBV4-1 with TRBJ1-2, with 10 positions matching TRBD1. Trimming at V came to 2 bases and at J to 8 bases, leaving 5 bases not matched to a gene. The CDR3 is 14 residues long. Germline V gene sequence: CDR1 MGHRA, CDR2 YSYEKL. The CDR3 loop reads CASSQPTGGAGYTF. The CDR3 bases are TGCGCCAGCAGCCAACCGACAGGGGGCGCAGGCTACACCTTC.

This clonotype was picked up a small number of times. The rearrangement joins TRBV5-1 to TRBJ2-2; TRBD1 aligns across 8 bases. Germline assignment: CDR1 SGHRS and CDR2 YFSETQ. The CDR3 has 16 residues. Trimming removed 3 bases from V and 3 bases from J; junction bases left unmatched: 7. CDR3 in amino acids: CASSYGQGVDTGELFF. The CDR3 region has the DNA TGCGCCAGCAGCTACGGACAGGGCGTGGACACCGGGGAGCTGTTTTTT. The whole variable domain, filled in from reference TRBV5-1 and TRBJ2-2, reads KAGVTQTPRYLIKTRGQQVTLSCSPISGHRSVSWYQQTPGQGLQFLFEYFSETQRNKGNFPGRFSGRQFSNSRSEMNVSTLELGDSALYLCASSYGQGVDTGELFFGEGSRLTVL.

The chain joins TRBV20-1 to TRBJ1-1; D possibly corresponds to TRBD1 (6 bases). Trimming took 0 bases from V and 5 from J, leaving 19 bases between them. The CDR3 length is 16 residues. Germline V gene lookup returns CDR1 DFQATT and CDR2 SNEGSKA (reference sequence). The CDR3 here is CSARDPSHGGRTEAFF. The CDR3 DNA sequence: TGCAGTGCTAGAGACCCATCGCATGGGGGCCGGACTGAAGCTTTCTTT.

This rearrangement joins TRBV4-1 to TRBJ1-2, with no clear D. Trimming stripped 4 bases from V and 8 bases from J, with 14 bases between. CDR1 and CDR2 (germline): MGHRA, YSYEKL. The CDR3 is made up of 13 amino acids. The CDR3 region is CASSPRVPGGYTF. CDR3 DNA sequence: TGCGCCAGCAGCCCTCGCGTGCCGGGAGGCTACACCTTC.

The J gene is TRBJ2-5, the V gene TRBV29-1; 8 nucleotides align to TRBD1. The CDR3 totals 14 residues. Per the germline V gene, CDR1 is SQVTM and CDR2 is ANQGSEA. Trimming removed 1 base from V and 5 bases from J; junction bases left unmatched: 6. This CDR3 reads CSVEAGRGPETQYF. The CDR3 DNA follows: TGCAGCGTTGAAGCCGGCAGGGGGCCGGAGACCCAGTACTTC.

This chain connects TRBV5-1 to TRBJ2-3, with 8 nucleotides matching TRBD2. The V and J ends lost 3 bases and 6 bases, in that order; junction bases with no gene match: 6. Germline assignment: CDR1 SGHRS and CDR2 YFSETQ. The CDR3 contains 14 residues. CDR3 region: CASSSGGAGDTQYF. DNA of the CDR3: TGCGCCAGCAGCTCCGGGGGGGCCGGGGATACGCAGTATTTT.

This clonotype has at least ten counts. This rearrangement joins TRBV29-1 to TRBJ2-1; D perhaps matches TRBD1 (6 bases). The CDR3 length is 12 residues. The germline CDR1 and CDR2 sequences are SQVTM and ANQGSEA. Between the trimmed V and J ends, which lost 7 bases and 6 bases, there was a span of 13 bases. The CDR3 nucleotides are TGCAGCGCAGCTCCAGGGGTCAATGAGCAGTTCTTC. This codes for CSAAPGVNEQFF.

This clonotype was found many times. The chain uses TRBV5-5 and TRBJ1-5, with 7 nucleotides matching TRBD1. The CDR3 has 14 amino acids. CDR1 and CDR2 from the germline V gene are SGHKS and YYEKEE (reference sequence). The junction had 5 bases not matched to a gene; V was cut back by 4 bases and J by 4 bases. The CDR3 is CASSEGARNQPQHF. CDR3 DNA sequence: TGTGCCAGCAGCGAGGGGGCACGAAATCAGCCCCAGCATTTT.

This clonotype occurred a few times. The V call is TRBV3-1, the J call TRBJ2-3; 9 nucleotides agree with TRBD2. V shed 4 bases and J 2 bases; nucleotides not matched to a gene: 10. Germline V gene data show CDR1 as LGHDT and CDR2 as YNNKEL (reference sequence). The CDR3 is made up of 17 amino acids. CDR3: CASSPSGGGGVTDTQYF. CDR3 DNA: TGTGCCAGCAGCCCTTCGGGCGGCGGGGGGGTCACAGATACGCAGTATTTT.

Only a few counts were recorded for this clonotype. The chain carries TRBV6-2 or TRBV6-3 and TRBJ2-5, with D tentatively TRBD2 (6 bases). Germline V gene sequence: CDR1 MNHEY, CDR2 SVGEGT. The CDR3 totals 15 residues. V dropped 5 bases and J dropped 5 bases, with 18 bases sitting between them. The CDR3 nucleotides read TGTGCCAGCAGTAATAGACTAGTCTATAGGGAGACCCAGTACTTC. It yields the protein CASSNRLVYRETQYF.

There are a few counts of this clonotype. This chain links TRBV30 with TRBJ1-2, with 7 bases identical to TRBD1. CDR3 length: 11 amino acids. The germline V gene has CDR1 GTSNPN and CDR2 SVGIG (reference sequence). The V gene end was trimmed by 7 bases and the J gene end by 8 bases; junction bases not matched to a gene: 7. The CDR3 loop reads CALTGRGGYTF. Here the CDR3 DNA reads TGTGCCTTGACAGGGAGAGGGGGCTACACCTTC.

The table lists this clonotype with many counts. The CDR3 protein is CASATVRRANEQFF. In DNA form, the CDR3 reads TGTGCCAGCGCGACAGTTCGGCGAGCAAATGAGCAGTTCTTC. The chain combines TRBV11-2 with TRBJ2-1; D perhaps matches TRBD1 (5 bases). The ends were cut back, 8 bases at V and 7 bases at J, with 18 bases in the middle. The CDR3 length is 14 residues. From germline, CDR1 is SGHAT and CDR2 FQNNGV.

This clonotype was detected many times. V gene TRBV3-1 combines with J gene TRBJ1-6; D unclear. V gave up 1 base and J gave up 13 bases, with 14 bases separating them. This CDR3 is 14 amino acids long. Per germline, CDR1 LGHDT and CDR2 YNNKEL (reference sequence). This chain's CDR3 is CASSQGAASAPLHF. The CDR3 region has the DNA TGTGCCAGCAGCCAAGGCGCGGCGAGTGCGCCCCTCCACTTT.

In its sample, this clonotype was seen many times. V and J are TRBV28 and TRBJ2-1; D might be TRBD2 (5 bases). CDR1 is MDHEN, CDR2 SYDVKM, per germline. Trimming took 6 bases from V and 5 from J, leaving 14 bases between them. The CDR3 spans 14 residues. The CDR3 sequence is CASSRMRVHNEQFF. The DNA of the CDR3 is TGTGCCAGCAGCCGCATGCGGGTCCACAATGAGCAGTTCTTC.

Many counts were recorded for this clonotype. The CDR3 loop reads CASRDSVETQYF. In DNA form, the CDR3 reads TGTGCCAGCAGAGACAGTGTCGAGACCCAGTACTTC. The chain is built from TRBV6-1 and TRBJ2-5, with D possibly TRBD1 on 5 matching bases. Trimming shortened V by 6 bases and J by 5 bases, and 10 bases separated the two germline ends. The germline V gene has CDR1 MNHNS and CDR2 SASEGT. CDR3 size: 12 residues.

This rearrangement joins TRBV5-1 to TRBJ2-1, with 9 nucleotides matching TRBD1. The CDR3 runs to 15 residues. Germline CDR1 and CDR2: SGHRS and YFSETQ. After removal of 4 bases from V and 9 bases from J, the junction contained 11 bases not matched to a gene. In DNA form, the CDR3 reads TGCGCCAGCAGCCCTGGGACAGGGCAATCGGTTGAGCAGTTCTTC. The encoded protein is CASSPGTGQSVEQFF.

Ten or more counts support this clonotype. The V gene is TRBV28, the J gene TRBJ1-1; the D gene is possibly TRBD1 (6 bases). With 7 bases removed from V and 4 bases from J, the gap between germline ends came to 10 bases. CDR3 length: 12 amino acids. From germline, CDR1 is MDHEN and CDR2 SYDVKM. The CDR3 reads CASNQGPTEAFF. Written as DNA, the CDR3 is TGTGCCAGCAACCAGGGGCCCACTGAAGCTTTCTTT.

V and J are TRBV28 and TRBJ1-2, with TRBD1 matching 7 bases. The CDR3 is made up of 15 amino acids. With 5 bases clipped from V and 4 bases from J, the junction kept 10 bases outside the gene matches. Germline loops: CDR1 MDHEN, CDR2 SYDVKM. CDR3 DNA sequence: TGTGCCAGCAGTCCAGGGCATACAGGGGTCTATGGCTACACCTTC. This encodes CASSPGHTGVYGYTF.

This clonotype was detected a few times. The chain recombines TRBV27 with TRBJ1-2; 10 bases agree with TRBD1. Germline values: CDR1 MNHEY, CDR2 SMNVEV (reference sequence). The V segment lost 1 base and the J segment 7 bases; nucleotides outside the gene matches: 6. The CDR3 sequence is 15 residues long. For the CDR3, the DNA is TGTGCCAGCAGTTTATGGGACAGGGGTTCTGGTGGCTACACCTTC. Its protein is CASSLWDRGSGGYTF.

This clonotype was observed a few times. V gene TRBV28 combines with J gene TRBJ1-5; possible D gene TRBD1, 6 bases. The CDR3 consists of 12 residues. Trimming left V 9 bases short and J 3 bases short, with 9 bases between. CDR1 and CDR2 from the germline V gene are MDHEN and SYDVKM. The CDR3 DNA sequence: TGTGCCAGTCGACAGGCCAATCAGCCCCAGCATTTT. Its protein is CASRQANQPQHF.

This clonotype was seen many times. The J gene is TRBJ2-7, the V gene TRBV20-1; D might be TRBD1 (8 bases). Germline V gene data show CDR1 as DFQATT and CDR2 as SNEGSKA (reference sequence). Trimming cost V 2 bases and J 3 bases, with 23 bases left between them. This CDR3 has 17 residues. In DNA form, the CDR3 reads TGCAGTGCTAGACAGAGCAGAGCGGGACAGGTGAACTACGAGCAGTACTTC. It translates to CSARQSRAGQVNYEQYF.